This TCR beta chain is drawn from a study of beta chain features in type 1 diabetes. Worth noting for this clone: The identical CDR3 is also encoded by other nucleotide sequences in the sample.

Investigators reverse transcribed all isolated RNA, so they sequenced expressed TCRB transcripts. The protocol was immunoSEQ multiplex PCR, while the TCRdb copy is restricted to in-frame clones and leaves out a portion. Of about 930,000 clones in the sample, roughly a sixth were seen once. Trimming took off 1 base at V and 1 base at J, with 15 bases between the two ends. The CDR3 consists of 17 residues. Germline V CDR1 and CDR2: SGDLS, YYNGEE. This TCR was sampled from a woman aged 18-29 years in good health. Sequenced sample: naive CD4+ T cells from blood. This rearrangement joins TRBV9 to TRBJ1-3, with TRBD1 as a possible D gene (5 bases). CDR3 sequence reads: CASSVSYAGTSGNTIYF. As DNA, the CDR3 is TGTGCCAGCAGCGTATCCTACGCAGGGACTTCTGGAAACACCATATATTTT.